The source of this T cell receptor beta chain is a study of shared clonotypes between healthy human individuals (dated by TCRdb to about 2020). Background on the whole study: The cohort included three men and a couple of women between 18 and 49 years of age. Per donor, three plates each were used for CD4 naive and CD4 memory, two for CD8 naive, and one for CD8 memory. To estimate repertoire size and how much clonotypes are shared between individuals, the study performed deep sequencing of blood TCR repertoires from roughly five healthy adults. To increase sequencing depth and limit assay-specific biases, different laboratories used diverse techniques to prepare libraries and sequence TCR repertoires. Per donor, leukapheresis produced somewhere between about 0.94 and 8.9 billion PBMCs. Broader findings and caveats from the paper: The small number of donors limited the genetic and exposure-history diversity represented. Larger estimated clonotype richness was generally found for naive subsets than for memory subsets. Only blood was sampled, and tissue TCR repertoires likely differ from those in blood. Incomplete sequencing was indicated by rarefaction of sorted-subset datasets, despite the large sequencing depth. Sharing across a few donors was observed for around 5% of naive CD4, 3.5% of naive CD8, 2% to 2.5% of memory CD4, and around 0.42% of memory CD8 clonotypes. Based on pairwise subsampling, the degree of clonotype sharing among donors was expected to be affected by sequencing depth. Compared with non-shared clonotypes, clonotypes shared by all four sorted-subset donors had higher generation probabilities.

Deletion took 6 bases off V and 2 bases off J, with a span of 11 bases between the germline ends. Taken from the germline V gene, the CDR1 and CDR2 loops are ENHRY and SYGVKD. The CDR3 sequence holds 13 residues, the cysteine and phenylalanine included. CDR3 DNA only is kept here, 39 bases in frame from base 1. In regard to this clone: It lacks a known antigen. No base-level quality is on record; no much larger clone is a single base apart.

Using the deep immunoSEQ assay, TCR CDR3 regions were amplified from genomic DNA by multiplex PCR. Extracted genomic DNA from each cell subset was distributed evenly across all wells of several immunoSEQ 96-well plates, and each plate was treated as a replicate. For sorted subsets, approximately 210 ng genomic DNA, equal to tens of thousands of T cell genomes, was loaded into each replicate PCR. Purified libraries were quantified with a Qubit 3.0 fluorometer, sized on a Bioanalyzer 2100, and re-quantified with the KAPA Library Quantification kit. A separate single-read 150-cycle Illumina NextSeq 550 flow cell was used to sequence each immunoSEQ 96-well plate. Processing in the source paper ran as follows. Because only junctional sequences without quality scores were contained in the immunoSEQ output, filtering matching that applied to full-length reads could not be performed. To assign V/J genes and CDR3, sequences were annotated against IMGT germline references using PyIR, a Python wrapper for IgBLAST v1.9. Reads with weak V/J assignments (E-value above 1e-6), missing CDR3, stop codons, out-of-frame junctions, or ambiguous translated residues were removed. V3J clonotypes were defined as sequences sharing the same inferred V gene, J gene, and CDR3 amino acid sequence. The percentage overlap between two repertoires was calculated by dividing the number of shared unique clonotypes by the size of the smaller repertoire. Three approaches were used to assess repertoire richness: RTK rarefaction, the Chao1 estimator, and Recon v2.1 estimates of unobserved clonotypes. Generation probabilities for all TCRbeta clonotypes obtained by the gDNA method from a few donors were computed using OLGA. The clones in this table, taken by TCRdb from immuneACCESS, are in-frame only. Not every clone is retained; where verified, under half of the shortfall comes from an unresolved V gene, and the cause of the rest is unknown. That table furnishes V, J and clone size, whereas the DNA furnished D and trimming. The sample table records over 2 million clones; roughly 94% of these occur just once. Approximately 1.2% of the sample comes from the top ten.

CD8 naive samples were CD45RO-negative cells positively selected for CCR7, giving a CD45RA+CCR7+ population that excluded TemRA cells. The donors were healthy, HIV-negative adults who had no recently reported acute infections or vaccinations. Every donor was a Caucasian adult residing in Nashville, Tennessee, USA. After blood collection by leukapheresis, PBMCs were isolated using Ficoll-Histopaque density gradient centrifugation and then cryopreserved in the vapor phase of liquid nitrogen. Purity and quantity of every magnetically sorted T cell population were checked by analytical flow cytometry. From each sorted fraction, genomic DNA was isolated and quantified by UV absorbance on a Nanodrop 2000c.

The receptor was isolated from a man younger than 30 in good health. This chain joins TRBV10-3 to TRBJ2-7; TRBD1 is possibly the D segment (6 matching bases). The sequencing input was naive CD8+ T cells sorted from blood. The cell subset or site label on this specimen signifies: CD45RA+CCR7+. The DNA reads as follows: TGTGCCATCAGCGCGGACAGTACCTACGAGCAGTACTTC. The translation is CAISADSTYEQYF.